The subject of this entry is one T cell receptor beta chain. Trimming shortened V by 2 bases and J by 5 bases, and 13 bases separated the two germline ends. Germline V gene data show CDR1 as MNHNS and CDR2 as SASEGT. This CDR3 contains 15 residues. Measured with immunoSEQ multiplex PCR; TCRdb has only the in-frame clones, and not every one. Of around 57,000 clones in the sample, approximately 90% were seen once. The sample originates from a study of T cell changes during pregnancy in multiple sclerosis. This specimen consisted of peripheral blood, obtained in the first trimester of pregnancy. V usage is TRBV6-1 and J usage is TRBJ2-1, with D tentatively TRBD1 (6 bases). This receptor was obtained from a female donor in good health, enrolled as a control in a pregnancy study. The chain's CDR3 is CASSETGTVHNEQFF. Here the CDR3 DNA reads TGTGCCAGCAGTGAAACAGGGACGGTTCACAATGAGCAGTTCTTC.